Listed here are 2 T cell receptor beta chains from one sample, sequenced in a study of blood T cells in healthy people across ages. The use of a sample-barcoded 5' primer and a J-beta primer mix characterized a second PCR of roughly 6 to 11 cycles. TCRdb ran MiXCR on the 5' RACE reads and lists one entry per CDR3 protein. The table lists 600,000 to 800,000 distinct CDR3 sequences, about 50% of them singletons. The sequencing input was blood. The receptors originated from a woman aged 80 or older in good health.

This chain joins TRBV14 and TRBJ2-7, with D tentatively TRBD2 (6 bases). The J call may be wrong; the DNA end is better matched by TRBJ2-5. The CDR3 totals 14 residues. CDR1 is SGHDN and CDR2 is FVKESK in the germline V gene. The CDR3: CASSPGLARGTQYF. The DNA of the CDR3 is TGTGCCAGCAGCCCGGGACTCGCACGGGGGACCCAGTACTTC.

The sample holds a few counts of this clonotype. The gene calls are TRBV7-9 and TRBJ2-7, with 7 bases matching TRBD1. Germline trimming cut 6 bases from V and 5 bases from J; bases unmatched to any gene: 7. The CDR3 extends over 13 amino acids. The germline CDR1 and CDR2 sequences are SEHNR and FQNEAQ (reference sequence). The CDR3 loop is CASSSDRAHEQYF. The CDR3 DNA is TGTGCCAGCAGTTCTGACAGGGCCCACGAGCAGTACTTC. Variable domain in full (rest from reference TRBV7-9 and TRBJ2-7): DTGVSQNPRHKITKRGQNVTFRCDPISEHNRLYWYRQTLGQGPEFLTYFQNEAQLEKSRLLSDRFSAERPKGSFSTLEIQRTEQGDSAMYLCASSSDRAHEQYFGPGTRLTVT.